This T cell receptor beta chain was sequenced for a study of human T cells and chemical hapten exposure. TCRdb re-called the RACE reads with MiXCR, one entry per CDR3 protein. The sample lists approximately 70,000 distinct CDR3 sequences, around 10% seen once, with approximately 3% in the top ten. The CDR3 runs 11 residues. V dropped 8 bases and J dropped 3 bases, with 7 bases sitting between them. CDR1 SGHAT and CDR2 FQNNGV come from the germline V gene. This clonotype was seen more than once but under ten times. Documented time point: patch test 1, 2 weeks after DPC sensitization. Treatment noted: therapeutic diphenylcyclopropenone sensitization with weekly scalp DPC.

The receptor was derived from a woman aged 40 to 50 with alopecia areata. Some clones in this sample may be carry-over from other donors' samples. This specimen consisted of whole blood, obtained in connection with sensitization to the hapten diphenylcyclopropenone (DPC). This chain joins TRBV11-2 and TRBJ1-1; D is ambiguous. The CDR3 sequence is CASYGYTEAFF. The CDR3 coding sequence is TGTGCCAGCTACGGTTACACTGAAGCTTTCTTT.